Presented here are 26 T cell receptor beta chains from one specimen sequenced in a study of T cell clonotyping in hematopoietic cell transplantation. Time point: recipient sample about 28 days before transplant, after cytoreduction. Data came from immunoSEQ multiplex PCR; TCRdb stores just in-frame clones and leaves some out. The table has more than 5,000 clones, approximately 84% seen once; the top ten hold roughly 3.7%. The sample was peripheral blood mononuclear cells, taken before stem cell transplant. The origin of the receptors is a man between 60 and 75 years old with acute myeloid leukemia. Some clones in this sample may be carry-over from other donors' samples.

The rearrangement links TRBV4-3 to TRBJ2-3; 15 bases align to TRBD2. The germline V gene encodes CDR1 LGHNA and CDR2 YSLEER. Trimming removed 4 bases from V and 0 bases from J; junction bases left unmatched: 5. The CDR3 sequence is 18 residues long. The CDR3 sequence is CASSRGLAGGTSTDTQYF. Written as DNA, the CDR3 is TGCGCCAGCAGCCGCGGACTAGCGGGGGGGACTAGCACAGATACGCAGTATTTT.

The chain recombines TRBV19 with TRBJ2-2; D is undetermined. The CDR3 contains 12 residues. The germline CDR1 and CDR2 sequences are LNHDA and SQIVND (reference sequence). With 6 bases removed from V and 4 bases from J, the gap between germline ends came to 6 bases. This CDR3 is CASSPITGELFF. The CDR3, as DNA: TGTGCCAGTAGCCCGATCACCGGGGAGCTGTTTTTT.

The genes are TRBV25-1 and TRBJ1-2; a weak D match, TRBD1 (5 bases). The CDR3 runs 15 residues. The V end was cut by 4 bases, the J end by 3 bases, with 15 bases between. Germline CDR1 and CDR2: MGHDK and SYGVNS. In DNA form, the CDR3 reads TGTGCCAGCAGTGCACCGGGACCCAACTACTATGGCTACACCTTC. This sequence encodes CASSAPGPNYYGYTF.

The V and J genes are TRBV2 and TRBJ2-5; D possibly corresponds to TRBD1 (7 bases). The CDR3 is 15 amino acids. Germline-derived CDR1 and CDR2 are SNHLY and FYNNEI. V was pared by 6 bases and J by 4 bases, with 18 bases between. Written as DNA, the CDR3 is TGTGCCAGCAGAGAGCCCAGGGGGGACGGAGAGACCCAGTACTTC. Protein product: CASREPRGDGETQYF.

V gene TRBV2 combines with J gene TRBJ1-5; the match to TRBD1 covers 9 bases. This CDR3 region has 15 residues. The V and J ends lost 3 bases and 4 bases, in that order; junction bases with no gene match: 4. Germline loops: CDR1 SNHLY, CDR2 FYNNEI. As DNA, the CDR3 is TGTGCCAGCAGTGAGATCGGGACAGGGAATCAGCCCCAGCATTTT. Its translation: CASSEIGTGNQPQHF.

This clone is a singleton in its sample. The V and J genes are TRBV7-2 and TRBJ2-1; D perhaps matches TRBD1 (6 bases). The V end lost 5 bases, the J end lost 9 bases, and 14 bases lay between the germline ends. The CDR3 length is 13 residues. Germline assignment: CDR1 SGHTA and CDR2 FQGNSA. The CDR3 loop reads CASSRSLGGEQFF. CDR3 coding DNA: TGTGCCAGCAGCCGGTCCCTAGGGGGTGAGCAGTTCTTC.

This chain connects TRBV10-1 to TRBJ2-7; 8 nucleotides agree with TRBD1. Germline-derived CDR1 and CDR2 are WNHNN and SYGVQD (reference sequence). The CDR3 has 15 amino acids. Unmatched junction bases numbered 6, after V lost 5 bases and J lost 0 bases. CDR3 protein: CASSYGDRRSYEQYF. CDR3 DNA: TGCGCCAGCAGTTACGGGGACAGGCGCTCCTACGAGCAGTACTTC.

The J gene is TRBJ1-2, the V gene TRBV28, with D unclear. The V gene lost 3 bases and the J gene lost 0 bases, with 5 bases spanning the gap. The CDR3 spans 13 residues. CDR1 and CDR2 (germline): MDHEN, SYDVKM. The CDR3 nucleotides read TGTGCCAGCAGTTTGAACACTAACTATGGCTACACCTTC. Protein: CASSLNTNYGYTF.

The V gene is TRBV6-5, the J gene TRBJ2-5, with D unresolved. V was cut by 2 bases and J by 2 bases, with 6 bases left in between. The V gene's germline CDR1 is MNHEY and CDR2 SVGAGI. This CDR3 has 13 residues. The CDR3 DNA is TGTGCCAGCAGTTACAGGGTACAAGAGACCCAGTACTTC. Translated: CASSYRVQETQYF.

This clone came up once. The DNA for the CDR3 is TGTGCCAGCAGCTCGACAGGCGTAAATGAGCAGTTCTTC. This gives the protein CASSSTGVNEQFF. The chain is built from TRBV7-6 and TRBJ2-1; D may be TRBD1 (6 bases). This CDR3 region has 13 residues. CDR1 and CDR2 (germline): SGHVS, FNYEAQ. Trimming cost V 4 bases and J 7 bases, with 11 bases left between them.

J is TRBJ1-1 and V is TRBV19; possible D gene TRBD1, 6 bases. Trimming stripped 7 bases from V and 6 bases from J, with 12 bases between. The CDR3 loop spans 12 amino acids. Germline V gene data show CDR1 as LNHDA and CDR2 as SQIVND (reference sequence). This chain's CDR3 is CASTRGGAEAFF. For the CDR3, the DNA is TGTGCCAGTACCCGCGGGGGCGCTGAAGCTTTCTTT.

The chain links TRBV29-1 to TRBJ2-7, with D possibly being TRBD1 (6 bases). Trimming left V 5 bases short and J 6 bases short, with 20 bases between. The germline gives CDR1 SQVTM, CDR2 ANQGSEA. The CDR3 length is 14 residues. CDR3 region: CSVYTGQKAGEQYF. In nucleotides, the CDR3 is TGCAGCGTTTACACGGGACAAAAGGCGGGCGAGCAGTACTTC.

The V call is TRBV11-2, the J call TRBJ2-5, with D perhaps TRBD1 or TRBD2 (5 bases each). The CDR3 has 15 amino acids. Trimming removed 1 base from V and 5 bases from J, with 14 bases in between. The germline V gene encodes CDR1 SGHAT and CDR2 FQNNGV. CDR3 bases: TGTGCCAGCAGCTTAGCCTCCGGGACGGGGGAGACCCAGTACTTC. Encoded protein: CASSLASGTGETQYF.

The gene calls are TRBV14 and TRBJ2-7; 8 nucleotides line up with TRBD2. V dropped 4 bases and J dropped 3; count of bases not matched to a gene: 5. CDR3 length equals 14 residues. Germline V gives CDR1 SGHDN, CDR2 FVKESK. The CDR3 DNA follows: TGTGCCAGCAGCCTCGGGGCGGGGGGCTACGAGCAGTACTTC. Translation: CASSLGAGGYEQYF.

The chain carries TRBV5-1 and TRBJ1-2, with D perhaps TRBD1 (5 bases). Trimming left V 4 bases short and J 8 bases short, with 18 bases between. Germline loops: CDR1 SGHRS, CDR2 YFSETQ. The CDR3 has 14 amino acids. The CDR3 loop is CASSPGETRRGYTF. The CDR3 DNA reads TGCGCCAGCAGCCCGGGGGAGACTCGACGAGGCTACACCTTC.

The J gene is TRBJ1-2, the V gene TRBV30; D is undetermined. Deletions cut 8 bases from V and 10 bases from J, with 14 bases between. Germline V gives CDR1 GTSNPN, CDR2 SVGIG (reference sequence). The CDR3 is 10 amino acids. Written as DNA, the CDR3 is TGTGCCCTTCGACGCGGAGACTACACCTTC. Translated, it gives CALRRGDYTF.

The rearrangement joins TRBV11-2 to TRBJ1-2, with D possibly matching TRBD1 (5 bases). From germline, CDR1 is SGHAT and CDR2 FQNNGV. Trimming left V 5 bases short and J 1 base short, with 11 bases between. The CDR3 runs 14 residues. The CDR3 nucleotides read TGTGCCAGCAGCCCGCAGGGAAATAACTATGGCTACACCTTC. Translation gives CASSPQGNNYGYTF.

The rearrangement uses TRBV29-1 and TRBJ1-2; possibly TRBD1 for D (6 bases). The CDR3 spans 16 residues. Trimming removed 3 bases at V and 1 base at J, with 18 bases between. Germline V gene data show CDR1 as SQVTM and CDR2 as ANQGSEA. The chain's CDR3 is CSVDEATGTINYGYTF. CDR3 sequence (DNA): TGCAGCGTTGATGAGGCTACAGGGACCATTAACTATGGCTACACCTTC. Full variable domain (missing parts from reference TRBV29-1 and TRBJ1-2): SAVISQKPSRDICQRGTSLTIQCQVDSQVTMMFWYRQQPGQSLTLIATANQGSEATYESGFVIDKFPISRPNLTFSTLTVSNMSPEDSSIYLCSVDEATGTINYGYTFGSGTRLTVV.

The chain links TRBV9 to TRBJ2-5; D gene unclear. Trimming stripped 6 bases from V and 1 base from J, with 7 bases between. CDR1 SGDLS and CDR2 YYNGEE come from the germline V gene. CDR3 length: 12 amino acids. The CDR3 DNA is TGTGCCAGCAATCCGATCCAAGAGACCCAGTACTTC. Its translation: CASNPIQETQYF.

CDR3: CASSIRVGTGELFF. In nucleotides, the CDR3 is TGTGCCAGTAGTATAAGGGTCGGCACCGGGGAGCTGTTTTTT. The rearrangement uses TRBV19 and TRBJ2-2, with D uncertain. Germline CDR1 reads LNHDA; CDR2 reads SQIVND (reference sequence). The CDR3 runs 14 residues. The V and J ends lost 2 bases and 4 bases respectively, with 8 bases between them.

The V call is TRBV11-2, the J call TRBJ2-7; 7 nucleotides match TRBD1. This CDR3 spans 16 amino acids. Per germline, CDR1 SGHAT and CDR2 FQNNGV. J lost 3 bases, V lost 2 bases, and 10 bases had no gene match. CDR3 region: CASSLTGPGTDYEQYF. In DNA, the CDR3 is TGTGCCAGCAGCTTAACTGGACCCGGGACAGACTACGAGCAGTACTTC.

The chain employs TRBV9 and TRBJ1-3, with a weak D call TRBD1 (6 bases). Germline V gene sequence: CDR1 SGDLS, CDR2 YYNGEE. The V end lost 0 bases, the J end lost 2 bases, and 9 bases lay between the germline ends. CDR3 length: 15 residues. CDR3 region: CASSVAGEPGNTIYF. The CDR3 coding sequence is TGTGCCAGCAGCGTAGCAGGGGAGCCTGGAAACACCATATATTTT.

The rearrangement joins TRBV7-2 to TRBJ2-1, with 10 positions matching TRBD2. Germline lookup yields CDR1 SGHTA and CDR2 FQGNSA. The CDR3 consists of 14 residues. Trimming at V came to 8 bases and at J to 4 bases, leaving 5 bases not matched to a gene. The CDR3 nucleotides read TGTGCCAGCGGACCTAGCGGGGGTTACAATGAGCAGTTCTTC. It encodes CASGPSGGYNEQFF.

CDR3 coding DNA: TGTGCCAGCGGGACTCCGGGAACGAATACGCAGTATTTT. It translates to CASGTPGTNTQYF. The chain combines TRBV6-5 with TRBJ2-3; D perhaps matches TRBD2 (6 bases). The CDR3 runs to 13 residues. Trimming shortened V by 8 bases and J by 7 bases, and 16 bases separated the two germline ends. Germline CDR1 MNHEY, CDR2 SVGAGI.

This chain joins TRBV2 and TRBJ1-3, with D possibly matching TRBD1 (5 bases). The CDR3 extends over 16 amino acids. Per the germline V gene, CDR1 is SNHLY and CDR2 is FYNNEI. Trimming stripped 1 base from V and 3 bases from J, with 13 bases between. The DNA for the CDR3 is TGTGCCAGCAGTGAAGTGGGACGGCTATTTGGAAACACCATATATTTT. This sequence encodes CASSEVGRLFGNTIYF.

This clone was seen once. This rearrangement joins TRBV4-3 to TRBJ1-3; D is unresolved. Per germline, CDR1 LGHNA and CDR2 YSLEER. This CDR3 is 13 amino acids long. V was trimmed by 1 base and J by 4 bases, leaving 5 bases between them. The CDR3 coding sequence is TGCGCCAGCAGCCAAGCACCAGGAAACACCATATATTTT. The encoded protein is CASSQAPGNTIYF.